Presented here are 16 T cell receptor beta chains from one specimen sequenced in a study of blood T cell repertoires in COVID-19. TCRdb keeps only in-frame clones here, not all; method: immunoSEQ multiplex PCR. The sample lists tens of thousands of clones, 88% seen once, with around 8% in the top ten. The sequencing sample was made of peripheral blood. The origin of the receptors is a man aged 60 to 69 with active COVID-19.

J is TRBJ2-5 and V is TRBV7-8; the match to TRBD2 covers 7 bases. CDR3 length equals 17 residues. V trimming: 5 bases; J trimming: 3 bases; junction bases outside the gene matches: 15. Germline V gives CDR1 SGHVS, CDR2 FQNEAQ. CDR3 bases: TGTGCCAGCAGCCCAATACGATGGACTAGGGGCAAAGAGACCCAGTACTTC. It is translated as CASSPIRWTRGKETQYF.

This chain links TRBV9 with TRBJ2-5; the D gene is possibly TRBD1 (7 bases). This CDR3 comprises 18 residues. V gave up 4 bases and J gave up 1 base, with 23 bases separating them. CDR1 and CDR2 (germline): SGDLS, YYNGEE. CDR3 nucleotide sequence: TGTGCCAGCAGCCCCAGGGGGTTAACGGGAGCGTCCCAAGAGACCCAGTACTTC. This gives the protein CASSPRGLTGASQETQYF.

V is TRBV19 and J is TRBJ2-1; 9 bases align to TRBD2. Germline loops: CDR1 LNHDA, CDR2 SQIVND (reference sequence). The CDR3 consists of 15 residues. The V segment lost 5 bases and the J segment 8 bases; nucleotides outside the gene matches: 10. As DNA, the CDR3 is TGTGCCAGTAGTGATGGAATAGCGGGAGCTTATGAGCAGTTCTTC. Protein product: CASSDGIAGAYEQFF.

The chain is built from TRBV6-5 and TRBJ1-1, with 7 bases fitting TRBD1. In germline, CDR1 is MNHEY, CDR2 SVGAGI. Trimming took 6 bases from V and 4 from J; bases not matched to a gene: 5. The CDR3 spans 13 residues. Here the CDR3 DNA reads TGTGCCAGCAGACAAGACAGGGCCACTGAAGCTTTCTTT. It yields the protein CASRQDRATEAFF.

The rearrangement uses TRBV10-3 and TRBJ1-5, with D unclear. Trimming cost V 1 base and J 1 base, with 8 bases left between them. The CDR3 contains 15 residues. Looked up from germline, CDR1 is ENHRY and CDR2 is SYGVKD. The CDR3 sequence: CAISEYGRSNQPQHF. The CDR3 region has the DNA TGTGCCATCAGTGAGTATGGCAGGAGCAATCAGCCCCAGCATTTT.

The chain couples TRBV12-5 to TRBJ2-2, with D unresolved. V was clipped by 4 bases and J by 7 bases, with 4 bases between them. The V gene's germline CDR1 is LGHNT and CDR2 FRNRAP. The CDR3 is made up of 11 amino acids. CDR3: CASGSSGELFF. The CDR3 DNA reads as TGTGCTAGTGGTTCGAGCGGGGAGCTGTTTTTT.

The chain employs TRBV2 and TRBJ1-6; the match to TRBD1 covers 7 bases. V dropped 8 bases and J dropped 7; count of bases not matched to a gene: 5. The V gene's germline CDR1 is SNHLY and CDR2 FYNNEI. CDR3 length: 13 amino acids. The CDR3 region is CASPGTENSPLHF. The DNA for the CDR3 is TGTGCCAGCCCAGGGACAGAAAATTCACCCCTCCACTTT.

The chain couples TRBV12-5 to TRBJ2-7, with TRBD2 identical over 7 bases. The germline CDR1 and CDR2 sequences are LGHNT and FRNRAP. CDR3 length: 12 residues. V lost 8 bases and J lost 3; bases outside the gene matches: 4. The CDR3 reads CASRDYRYEQYF. The CDR3 DNA reads as TGTGCTAGTCGGGACTATCGCTACGAGCAGTACTTC.

The CDR3 here is CASSLGQGARETQYF. The CDR3 DNA sequence: TGCGCCAGCAGCTTGGGTCAGGGGGCGCGAGAGACCCAGTACTTC. The chain is built from TRBV5-1 and TRBJ2-5, with 8 bases fitting TRBD1. V was pared by 0 bases and J by 4 bases, with 5 bases of the junction left unmatched. CDR3 length: 15 amino acids. Germline V lookup: CDR1 SGHRS, CDR2 YFSETQ. The variable domain in full, with the rest retrieved from reference TRBV5-1 and TRBJ2-5, is KAGVTQTPRYLIKTRGQQVTLSCSPISGHRSVSWYQQTPGQGLQFLFEYFSETQRNKGNFPGRFSGRQFSNSRSEMNVSTLELGDSALYLCASSLGQGARETQYFGPGTRLLVL.

The V gene is TRBV5-1, the J gene TRBJ1-1; tentative D call: TRBD1 (5 bases). The CDR3 has 14 amino acids. V dropped 1 base and J dropped 4 bases, with 11 bases sitting between them. Germline V CDR1 and CDR2: SGHRS, YFSETQ. CDR3 sequence: CASSLRGSATEAFF. CDR3 nucleotides: TGCGCCAGCAGCTTGAGGGGATCGGCCACTGAAGCTTTCTTT.

The chain couples TRBV6-5 to TRBJ2-1, with 7 bases lining up with TRBD2. Germline CDR1 reads MNHEY; CDR2 reads SVGAGI. The V and J ends lost 3 bases and 7 bases, in that order; junction bases with no gene match: 6. The CDR3 loop spans 14 amino acids. For the CDR3, the DNA is TGTGCCAGCAGTTATGAGGGAGGGAAAAATGAGCAGTTCTTC. This sequence encodes CASSYEGGKNEQFF.

In this sample, this clone turned up a few times. V gene TRBV27 combines with J gene TRBJ2-6; 8 nucleotides align to TRBD1. After removal of 5 bases from V and 3 bases from J, the junction contained 9 bases not matched to a gene. CDR3 length: 17 amino acids. Germline V gene data show CDR1 as MNHEY and CDR2 as SMNVEV (reference sequence). This CDR3 reads CASSLTGGQVGANVLTF. In DNA, the CDR3 is TGTGCCAGCAGTCTAACAGGGGGGCAGGTTGGGGCCAACGTCCTGACTTTC.

V and J are TRBV7-9 and TRBJ2-7, with D possibly matching TRBD1 (6 bases). This CDR3 has 13 amino acids. Germline CDR1 SEHNR, CDR2 FQNEAQ (reference sequence). Trimming removed 6 bases at V and 2 bases at J, with 11 bases between. CDR3 DNA: TGTGCCAGCAGACAGGGATGGGCCTACGAGCAGTACTTC. Translation gives CASRQGWAYEQYF. Full variable domain (remainder filled in from reference TRBV7-9 and TRBJ2-7): DTGVSQNPRHKITKRGQNVTFRCDPISEHNRLYWYRQTLGQGPEFLTYFQNEAQLEKSRLLSDRFSAERPKGSFSTLEIQRTEQGDSAMYLCASRQGWAYEQYFGPGTRLTVT.

The chain carries TRBV4-1 and TRBJ2-1, with a weak D call TRBD2 (5 bases). Deletions cut 0 bases from V and 7 bases from J, with 10 bases between. The germline gives CDR1 MGHRA, CDR2 YSYEKL. The CDR3 spans 14 residues. CDR3 loop: CASSQEGSQNEQFF. CDR3 sequence (DNA): TGCGCCAGCAGCCAAGAAGGGAGTCAAAATGAGCAGTTCTTC.

The CDR3 DNA is TGCAGCGTTGCCGCGACTAGCGGGACTGATACGCAGTATTTT. As protein: CSVAATSGTDTQYF. The chain combines TRBV29-1 with TRBJ2-3, with TRBD2 matching over 11 bases. The CDR3 is 14 residues long. Looked up from germline, CDR1 is SQVTM and CDR2 is ANQGSEA. V lost 4 bases to trimming and J lost 6 bases; unmatched junction nucleotides: 6.

This sequence joins TRBV5-1 and TRBJ2-5; D unclear. This CDR3 contains 13 residues. Trimming pared 2 bases from V and 1 base from J, leaving 6 bases between. CDR1 SGHRS and CDR2 YFSETQ come from the germline V gene. CDR3 sequence: CASSFRIQETQYF. The CDR3 nucleotides read TGCGCCAGCAGCTTTCGTATCCAAGAGACCCAGTACTTC.